Listed below are T cell receptor beta chains from one sample, sequenced in a study of PD-1 blockade in classical Hodgkin lymphoma. The method was immunoSEQ multiplex PCR; TCRdb's version includes in-frame clones alone and lacks a portion of them. Here the sample spans 45,000 to 50,000 clones, around three quarters being singletons. Sequenced here: peripheral blood mononuclear cells (PBMCs), sampled before the second cycle of nivolumab. The receptors here all came from a human donor with classical Hodgkin lymphoma. CDR3s include the opening cysteine and the closing phenylalanine or tryptophan. Fields, in order: J gene, clone size, D gene, V gene, CDR3 DNA, CDR3 protein. The D gene is left open where the match is weak. Some rows mark clone size as missing; the rest say once, few, many or name a class of expanded clone.

TRBJ1-1 | medium-sized | . | TRBV30 | TGTGCCTGGATAATTACTACTGGCACTGAAGCTTTCTTT | CAWIITTGTEAFF
TRBJ1-1 | . | TRBD1 | TRBV9 | TGTGCCAGCAGCGTAGGTGACAGGGGTGAAGCTTTCTTT | CASSVGDRGEAFF
TRBJ2-1 | . | TRBD2 | TRBV7-9 | TGTGCCAGCAGCCCCGCCACGACTAGCGGGGGCACTTACAATGAGCAGTTCTTC | CASSPATTSGGTYNEQFF
TRBJ2-7 | . | . | TRBV11-2 | TGTGCCAGCAGCCTTGCGCACAAAGGGGGTGCCTCCTACGAGCAGTACTTC | CASSLAHKGGASYEQYF
TRBJ2-5 | . | TRBD2 | TRBV7-6 | TGTGCCAGCAGCTTTTTTATAGCGGGAGAGGGGACCCAGTACTTC | CASSFFIAGEGTQYF
TRBJ2-1 | . | . | TRBV5-1 | TGCGCCAGCAGCTTGGTTGGAAGCTCCTACAATGAGCAGTTCTTC | CASSLVGSSYNEQFF
TRBJ1-6 | . | TRBD1 | TRBV4-1 | TGCGCCAGCAGCCAAGAAGGACAGGGGGCGGGTTCACCCCTCCACTTT | CASSQEGQGAGSPLHF
TRBJ1-2 | . | . | TRBV10-1 | TGCGCCAGCAGTGTAAATGATGGCTACACCTTC | CASSVNDGYTF
TRBJ1-1 | few | TRBD1 | TRBV10-2 | TGCGCCAGCAGTAATCCGGGACAGGGGGACACTGAAGCTTTCTTT | CASSNPGQGDTEAFF
TRBJ2-3 | . | TRBD2 | TRBV27 | TGTGCCAGCAGTATTCTAGCGGGCGCACCCACAGATACGCAGTATTTT | CASSILAGAPTDTQYF
TRBJ1-4 | . | . | TRBV5-4 | TGTGCCAGCAGCCCACAGACCGAACCAACTAATGAAAAACTGTTTTTT | CASSPQTEPTNEKLFF
TRBJ1-4 | . | . | TRBV25-1 | TGTGCCAGCAGCGGGCAGGGAAGTGAAAAACTGTTTTTT | CASSGQGSEKLFF
TRBJ2-1 | . | . | TRBV7-6 | TGTGCCAGCAGCTTAGGGCCGAGCTCCTACAATGAGCAGTTCTTC | CASSLGPSSYNEQFF
TRBJ2-5 | once | TRBD2 | TRBV6-1 | TGTGCCAGCAGTGCTAGCGGGGGGGCCAAAGAGACCCAGTACTTC | CASSASGGAKETQYF
TRBJ2-7 | . | TRBD2 | TRBV5-5 | TGTGCCAGCAGCTTGCGCTCACTGCGGGAGATCTCCTACGAGCAGTACTTC | CASSLRSLREISYEQYF
TRBJ1-2 | . | . | TRBV28 | TGTGCCAGCAGTTTAAATACGGGTGGCTACACCTTC | CASSLNTGGYTF
TRBJ2-7 | few | . | TRBV27 | TGTGCCAGCAGTTCCCCCTCTGGGCAGGGTTCCTACGAGCAGTACTTC | CASSSPSGQGSYEQYF